This T cell receptor (beta chain) was observed in a study of Ad26.COV2.S vaccination and SARS-CoV-2 variants. Overall study context: The vaccine Ad26.COV2.S was put into the muscle once, or twice with 56 days between. Notes on the study in general: Those who received vaccine or placebo ended up with similar non-spike TCR breadth. Vaccine recipients surpassed placebo recipients in spike-specific TCR breadth.

Treatment specified: 15 to 20 received Ad26.COV2.S at low or high dose, single or two shots; about 5 received placebo; per-sample allocation not given. Day 63 after the first injection of vaccine or placebo was the sampling time. A remark on this clone: Antigen specificity is unknown.

The table came from immunoSEQ multiplex PCR; TCRdb's copy has only in-frame clones and leaves some out. The sample carries 300,000 to 400,000 clones, around four fifths recorded once. This material consisted of peripheral blood, taken in a trial of Ad26.COV2.S vaccine versus placebo. The TCR originated in a person between 18 and 59 years old who received the Ad26.COV2.S COVID-19 vaccine or a placebo.

The DNA for the CDR3 is TGCGCCAGCAGCTTAGAGACAGGGGGCGGAACTGAAGCTTTCTTT. Translated, it gives CASSLETGGGTEAFF. This sequence joins TRBV5-1 and TRBJ1-1; TRBD1 agrees at 10 bases. The CDR3 runs 15 residues. V lost 2 bases to trimming and J lost 5 bases; unmatched junction nucleotides: 6. Germline CDR1 is SGHRS and CDR2 is YFSETQ. The whole variable domain, filled in from reference TRBV5-1 and TRBJ1-1, reads KAGVTQTPRYLIKTRGQQVTLSCSPISGHRSVSWYQQTPGQGLQFLFEYFSETQRNKGNFPGRFSGRQFSNSRSEMNVSTLELGDSALYLCASSLETGGGTEAFFGQGTRLTVV.